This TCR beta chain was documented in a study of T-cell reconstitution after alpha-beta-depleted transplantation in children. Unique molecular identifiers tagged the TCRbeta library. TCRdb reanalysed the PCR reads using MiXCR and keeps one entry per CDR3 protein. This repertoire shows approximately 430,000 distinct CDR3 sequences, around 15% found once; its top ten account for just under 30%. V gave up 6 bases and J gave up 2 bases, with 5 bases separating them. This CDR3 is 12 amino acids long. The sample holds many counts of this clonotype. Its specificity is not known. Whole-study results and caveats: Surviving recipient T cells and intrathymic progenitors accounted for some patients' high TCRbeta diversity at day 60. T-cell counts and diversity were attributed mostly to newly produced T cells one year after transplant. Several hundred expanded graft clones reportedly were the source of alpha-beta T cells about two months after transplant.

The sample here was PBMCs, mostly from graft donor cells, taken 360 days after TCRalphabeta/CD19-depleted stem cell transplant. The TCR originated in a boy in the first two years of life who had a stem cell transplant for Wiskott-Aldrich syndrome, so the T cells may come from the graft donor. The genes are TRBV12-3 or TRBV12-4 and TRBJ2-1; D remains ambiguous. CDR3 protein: CASSPPYNEQFF. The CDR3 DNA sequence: TGTGCCAGCAGCCCCCCCTACAATGAGCAGTTCTTC.